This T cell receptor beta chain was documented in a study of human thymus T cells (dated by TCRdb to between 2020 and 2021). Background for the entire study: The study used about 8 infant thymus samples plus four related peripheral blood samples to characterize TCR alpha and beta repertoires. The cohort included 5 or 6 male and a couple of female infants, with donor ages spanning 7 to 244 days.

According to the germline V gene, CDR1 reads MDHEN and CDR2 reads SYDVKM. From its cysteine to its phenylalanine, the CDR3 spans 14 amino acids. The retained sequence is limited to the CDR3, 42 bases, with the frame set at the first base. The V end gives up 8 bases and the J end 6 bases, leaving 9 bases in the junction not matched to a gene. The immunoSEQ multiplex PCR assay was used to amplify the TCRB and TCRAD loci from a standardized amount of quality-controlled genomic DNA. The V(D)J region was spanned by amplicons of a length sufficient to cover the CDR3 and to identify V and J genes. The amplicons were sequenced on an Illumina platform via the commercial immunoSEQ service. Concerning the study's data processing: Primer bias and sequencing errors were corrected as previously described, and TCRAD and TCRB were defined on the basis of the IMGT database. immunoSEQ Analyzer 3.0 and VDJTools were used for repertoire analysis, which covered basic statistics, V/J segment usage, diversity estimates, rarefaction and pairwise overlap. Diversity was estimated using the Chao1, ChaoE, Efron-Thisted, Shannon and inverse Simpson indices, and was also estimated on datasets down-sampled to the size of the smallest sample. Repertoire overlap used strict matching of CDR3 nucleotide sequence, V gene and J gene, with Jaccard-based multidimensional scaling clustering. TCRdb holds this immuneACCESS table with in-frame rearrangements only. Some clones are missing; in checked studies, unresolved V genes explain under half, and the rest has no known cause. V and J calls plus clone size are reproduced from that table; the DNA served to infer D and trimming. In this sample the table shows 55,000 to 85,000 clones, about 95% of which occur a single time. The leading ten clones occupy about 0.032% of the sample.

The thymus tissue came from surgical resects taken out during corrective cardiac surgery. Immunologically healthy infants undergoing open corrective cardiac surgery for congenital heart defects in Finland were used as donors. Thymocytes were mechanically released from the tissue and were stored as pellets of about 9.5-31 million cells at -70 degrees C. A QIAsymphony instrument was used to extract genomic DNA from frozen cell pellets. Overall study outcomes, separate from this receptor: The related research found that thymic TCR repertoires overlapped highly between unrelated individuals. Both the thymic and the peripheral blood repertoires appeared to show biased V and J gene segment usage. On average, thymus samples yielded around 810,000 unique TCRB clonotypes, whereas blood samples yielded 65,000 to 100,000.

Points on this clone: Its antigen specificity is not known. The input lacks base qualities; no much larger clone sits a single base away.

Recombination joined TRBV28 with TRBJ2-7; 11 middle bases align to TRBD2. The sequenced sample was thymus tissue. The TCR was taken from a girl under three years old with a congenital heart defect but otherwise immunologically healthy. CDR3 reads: CASRSGRALGEQYF. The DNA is TGTGCCAGCCGTAGCGGGAGGGCCCTCGGCGAGCAGTACTTC.